This T cell receptor beta chain was sequenced for a study of Graves' ophthalmopathy and Graves' hyperthyroidism (dated by TCRdb to 2016 to 2019). In terms of the full investigation: Peripheral blood samples were taken at the time of initial diagnosis, before any treatment was given. In total, 120 to 150 blood samples were TCR-sequenced: 40 to 45 ophthalmopathy, over 70 hyperthyroidism and approximately 17 hyperthyroidism-to-ophthalmopathy patients. An independent validation cohort was composed of 18 to 20 hyperthyroidism patients and around 16 patients who later progressed from hyperthyroidism to ophthalmopathy. In roughly 6 hyperthyroidism patients, T-cell repertoires of thyroid tissue and blood were compared. To tell Graves' ophthalmopathy apart from Graves' hyperthyroidism, and to predict which patients would progress to ophthalmopathy, the study relied on TCR beta repertoire signatures. A discovery set of about 99 patients (roughly 43 ophthalmopathy, approximately 58 stable hyperthyroidism) was enrolled to explore V-J signatures distinguishing ophthalmopathy from hyperthyroidism. Following sample collection, hyperthyroidism patients were given methimazole at a starting dose of 30 mg daily, and ophthalmopathy patients were given high-dose intravenous methylprednisolone.

Ophthalmopathy patients were characterized by moderately to severely active disease, a Clinical Activity Score of at least 3, a NOSPECS grade of at least 4, and a disease duration under 3 months. Patients with other autoimmune diseases, uncontrolled infections, pregnancy or lactation were excluded from the study. Clinical symptoms, serum thyroxine, TRAb, thyroid ultrasound and orbital computed tomography formed the basis of the diagnosis. Using Ficoll-Paque density gradient centrifugation, PBMCs were isolated from 10 ml of fresh peripheral blood. Total RNA was extracted with Trizol reagent and quality-checked on an Agilent 2100 Bioanalyzer. TCR beta CDR3 regions were amplified from RNA transcripts for repertoire sequencing. The first round of RT-PCR was done with HTBI primers and the Qiagen OneStep RT-PCR kit, and was followed by a second round of multiplex PCR, then size selection and purification. Libraries were sequenced on an Illumina HiSeq2000 using paired-end 100 bp reads. As for the original processing: SOAPnuke was used to process the reads, removing any read that contained adapters or uncalled bases, had a mean Phred below 15, or lacked an exact match to the constant primer or identifier. High-quality paired reads were merged with COPE v1.2.5. Each unique nucleotide sequence was defined as a clonotype, and clonotypes were aligned to IMGT TRB V, D and J references with MiTCR v1.1. The analysis was limited to V-J combinations with a frequency above 0.0001, which together covered about 99% of the repertoires. For each V-J combination, a TCR clonal expansion and chaos score was defined as the ratio of F50 clonal expansion to chaos observed in the TCRdist matrix. Welch's t-statistics and random forest were used to reduce the features to some 13 V-J combinations, which were then used as input to a naive Bayes classifier. Thyroid-blood repertoire similarity was quantified with the Morisita-Horn index. TCRdb redid the processing of the public reads, applying fastp at Q25 and MiXCR, and retained in-frame beta chains. For every CDR3 protein sequence, its rows merge into one entry that carries the most common genes and DNA. TCRdb, not the authors, supplied the V and J calls. Recorded for this sample are almost 750,000 distinct CDR3 sequences; roughly two fifths of them occurred a single time. Roughly 46% of the sample rests with the top ten.

General study outcomes and caveats: Most expanded thyroid clonotypes with a frequency above 0.001 also appeared in blood, which suggests that blood repertoires may reflect the immune response in the thyroid. In validation, the model predicted ophthalmopathy progression with 55% to 71% sensitivity and roughly 72% specificity; more than ten predicted patients were CT-confirmed with GO in a median of 6.5 months. No statistical method was used to set the sample size in advance, and the investigators knew which group each participant was assigned to. In cross-validation, the 13-signature model distinguished ophthalmopathy from stable hyperthyroidism with less than 90% sensitivity and about 81% specificity, while in the test set the corresponding values were roughly 80% and 75%.

As to this clonotype: The antigen it recognizes is unknown. A much larger clone is a single base away; this may be a read error.

V is shortened by 11 bases, J by 5 bases, and the region joining them spans 18 bases. Taken from the germline V gene (reference sequence), the CDR1 and CDR2 loops are LNHDA and SQIVND. From the cysteine up to the phenylalanine, the CDR3 has a length of 14 residues. The retained sequence is limited to the CDR3, 42 bases, with the frame set at the first base. In this chain, TRBV19 is recombined with TRBJ1-4, with the D segment identity uncertain. Sequencing was carried out using peripheral blood. The TCR originated in an adult man with Graves' ophthalmopathy. The bases are TGTGCCGGTTGTGGTTCGTGGCAGAATGAAAAACTGTTTTTT. The encoded protein is CAGCGSWQNEKLFF.